The 17 T cell receptor beta chains below come from one sample, sequenced in a study of CD8 T cells in ankylosing spondylitis. Findings and limits, study-wide: The study identified a TCR beta motif of several highly homologous variants that appeared characteristic of ankylosing spondylitis blood.

TCRdb itself ran the 5' RACE reads through MiXCR, one entry per CDR3 protein. The sample has around 440,000 distinct CDR3 sequences; approximately 17% are singletons. For these receptors, no antigen is known. The sequenced material came from blood, either unsorted or a sorted T cell fraction (not recorded which). Source of these receptors: a male donor with ankylosing spondylitis.

The gene calls are TRBV18 and TRBJ1-1; a weak D match, TRBD1 (5 bases). Germline values: CDR1 KGHSH, CDR2 LQKENI. V dropped 6 bases and J dropped 4 bases, with 18 bases sitting between them. CDR3 length: 15 residues. The CDR3 protein is CASSSGAQRGTEAFF. The CDR3 nucleotides read TGTGCCAGCTCCAGCGGAGCGCAAAGGGGCACTGAAGCTTTCTTT.

This clonotype was counted between two and nine times. V usage is TRBV28 and J usage is TRBJ1-4; the D is unclear. CDR1 is MDHEN and CDR2 is SYDVKM in the germline V gene. The CDR3 sequence is 15 residues long. Between the trimmed V and J ends, which lost 3 bases and 3 bases, there was a span of 11 bases. Here the CDR3 DNA reads TGTGCCAGCAGTTTTGTAAGGCCGGCTAATGAAAAACTGTTTTTT. As protein: CASSFVRPANEKLFF. The full variable domain, completed using reference TRBV28 and TRBJ1-4, is DVKVTQSSRYLVKRTGEKVFLECVQDMDHENMFWYRQDPGLGLRLIYFSYDVKMKEKGDIPEGYSVSREKKERFSLILESASTNQTSMYLCASSFVRPANEKLFFGSGTQLSVL.

This clonotype came up a few times. The chain is built from TRBV12-3 or TRBV12-4 and TRBJ1-1; D might be TRBD1 (6 bases). The CDR3 totals 15 residues. The germline V and J ends were trimmed by 2 bases and 1 base, with 11 bases remaining between them. In DNA form, the CDR3 reads TGTGCCAGCAGTTTATTGGGGGCGAAGAACACTGAAGCTTTCTTT. It encodes CASSLLGAKNTEAFF.

V gene TRBV12-3 or TRBV12-4 combines with J gene TRBJ2-2, with 8 positions matching TRBD1. Trimming cost V 0 bases and J 7 bases; bases outside gene matches: 4. The CDR3 extends over 15 amino acids. The CDR3 DNA is TGTGCCAGCAGTTTAGCGCAGGGGGCGGGCGGGGAGCTGTTTTTT. It yields the protein CASSLAQGAGGELFF.

The rearrangement joins TRBV18 to TRBJ2-7; 9 bases agree with TRBD1. This CDR3 region has 16 residues. Per the germline V gene, CDR1 is KGHSH and CDR2 is LQKENI. V was clipped by 5 bases and J by 3 bases; unmatched bases: 11. The CDR3 DNA follows: TGTGCCAGCTCATCCTCCGGGACAGGGATATTCTACGAGCAGTACTTC. Amino acid sequence: CASSSSGTGIFYEQYF. The variable domain in full, completed from reference TRBV18 and TRBJ2-7, reads NAGVMQNPRHLVRRRGQEARLRCSPMKGHSHVYWYRQLPEEGLKFMVYLQKENIIDESGMPKERFSAEFPKEGPSILRIQQVVRGDSAAYFCASSSSGTGIFYEQYFGPGTRLTVT.

In its sample, this clonotype was seen a few times. The rearrangement joins TRBV29-1 to TRBJ2-2, with 7 bases aligning to TRBD1. The CDR3 covers 13 residues. Germline CDR1 SQVTM, CDR2 ANQGSEA. J was trimmed by 3 bases and V by 4 bases; bases with no gene match: 2. The CDR3 protein is CSVGDSDTGELFF. CDR3 sequence (DNA): TGCAGCGTTGGGGACAGTGACACCGGGGAGCTGTTTTTT.

This clonotype was counted a few times. The rearrangement links TRBV14 to TRBJ2-2, with a possible D match to TRBD1 (6 bases). Trimming left V 6 bases short and J 9 bases short, with 20 bases between. The CDR3 is made up of 15 amino acids. Germline CDR1 and CDR2: SGHDN and FVKESK. The CDR3 sequence is CASRPTGPVVRELFF. The CDR3 coding sequence is TGTGCCAGCAGACCGACAGGCCCGGTCGTCCGGGAGCTGTTTTTT.

This clonotype has only a few counts. V gene TRBV29-1 combines with J gene TRBJ2-1, with TRBD2 matching over 14 bases. This CDR3 is built from 17 residues. V was clipped by 3 bases and J by 3 bases; unmatched bases: 7. Per the germline V gene, CDR1 is SQVTM and CDR2 is ANQGSEA. The CDR3 DNA follows: TGCAGCGTTGAGGGGGGACTAGCGGGGGCCAGCTACAATGAGCAGTTCTTC. Protein sequence: CSVEGGLAGASYNEQFF.

Only a few counts were recorded for this clonotype. The CDR3 sequence: CASSYEIGKPYEQYF. The CDR3 DNA follows: TGTGCCAGCAGCTACGAGATTGGAAAACCCTACGAGCAGTACTTC. The rearrangement joins TRBV4-2 to TRBJ2-7; D remains ambiguous. The ends were cut back, 5 bases at V and 2 bases at J, with 16 bases in the middle. CDR3 size: 15 residues. Germline V CDR1 and CDR2: LGHNA, YNFKEQ.

A few counts support this clonotype. The V call is TRBV6-1, the J call TRBJ2-3, with TRBD2 identical over 10 bases. The V and J ends lost 6 bases and 6 bases, in that order; junction bases with no gene match: 9. CDR3 length: 15 residues. CDR1 is MNHNS, CDR2 SASEGT, per germline. The CDR3 DNA sequence: TGTGCCAGCAGAAGCCAGCGGGGGGGGAGCGATACGCAGTATTTT. Amino acid sequence: CASRSQRGGSDTQYF.

Many counts were recorded for this clonotype. This chain links TRBV28 with TRBJ1-1; the D is unclear. V was shortened by 5 bases and J by 2 bases, with 6 bases between the two germline ends. The CDR3 sequence is 12 residues long. CDR1 and CDR2 from the germline V gene are MDHEN and SYDVKM. The CDR3 sequence is CASSGPNTEAFF. The DNA for the CDR3 is TGTGCCAGCAGTGGACCAAACACTGAAGCTTTCTTT. Full variable domain (remainder filled in from reference TRBV28 and TRBJ1-1): DVKVTQSSRYLVKRTGEKVFLECVQDMDHENMFWYRQDPGLGLRLIYFSYDVKMKEKGDIPEGYSVSREKKERFSLILESASTNQTSMYLCASSGPNTEAFFGQGTRLTVV.

V gene TRBV7-3 combines with J gene TRBJ2-1; no firm D call. Germline loops: CDR1 SGHTA, CDR2 FQGTGA. The CDR3 is made up of 15 amino acids. The V gene lost 3 bases and the J gene lost 0 bases, with 9 bases spanning the gap. The CDR3 is CASSFVRSSYNEQFF. DNA for the CDR3: TGTGCCAGCAGCTTTGTCAGGAGCTCCTACAATGAGCAGTTCTTC.

This CDR3 is CASSYREGQPQHF. CDR3 bases: TGTGCCAGCAGTTACAGGGAAGGGCAGCCCCAGCATTTT. The J gene is TRBJ1-5, the V gene TRBV6-5; D call uncertain. V gave up 2 bases and J gave up 7 bases, with 9 bases separating them. The CDR3 covers 13 residues. Germline V gene sequence: CDR1 MNHEY, CDR2 SVGAGI.

The chain links TRBV18 to TRBJ2-7; D is unresolved. CDR1 and CDR2 (germline): KGHSH, LQKENI. V lost 8 bases and J 1 base, leaving 12 bases between the germline ends. The CDR3 totals 13 residues. CDR3 DNA sequence: TGTGCCAGCACCCTCTCTAGGTCCTACGAGCAGTACTTC. Its translation is CASTLSRSYEQYF. Together with reference TRBV18 and TRBJ2-7, the CDR3 gives the full variable domain: NAGVMQNPRHLVRRRGQEARLRCSPMKGHSHVYWYRQLPEEGLKFMVYLQKENIIDESGMPKERFSAEFPKEGPSILRIQQVVRGDSAAYFCASTLSRSYEQYFGPGTRLTVT.

This clonotype was seen only a few times. This rearrangement joins TRBV7-8 to TRBJ2-3; D is undetermined. Germline V lookup: CDR1 SGHVS, CDR2 FQNEAQ. V lost 5 bases and J 4 bases, leaving 16 bases between the germline ends. The CDR3 totals 15 residues. The CDR3 DNA reads as TGTGCCAGCAGCAGTGGTGGGCTAGATGCAGATACGCAGTATTTT. It translates to CASSSGGLDADTQYF.

This clonotype was seen at least ten times. The CDR3 bases are TGTGCCAGCAGGTTCGGGGAGGCACCCCTCCACTTT. Translated: CASRFGEAPLHF. The chain combines TRBV12-3 or TRBV12-4 with TRBJ1-6; D call uncertain. Trimming removed 6 bases at V and 11 bases at J, with 11 bases between. There are 12 residues in the CDR3.

Worth noting for this clonotype: Possible read error: a much larger clone is one base away. The genes are TRBV7-2 and TRBJ1-1; no clear D. V was trimmed by 1 base and J by 3 bases, leaving 6 bases between them. The germline CDR1 and CDR2 sequences are SGHTA and FQGNSA. The CDR3 contains 13 residues. The CDR3 DNA reads as TGTGCCAGCAGCTTAGGGGAGTACACTGAAGCTTTCTTT. Protein product: CASSLGEYTEAFF.